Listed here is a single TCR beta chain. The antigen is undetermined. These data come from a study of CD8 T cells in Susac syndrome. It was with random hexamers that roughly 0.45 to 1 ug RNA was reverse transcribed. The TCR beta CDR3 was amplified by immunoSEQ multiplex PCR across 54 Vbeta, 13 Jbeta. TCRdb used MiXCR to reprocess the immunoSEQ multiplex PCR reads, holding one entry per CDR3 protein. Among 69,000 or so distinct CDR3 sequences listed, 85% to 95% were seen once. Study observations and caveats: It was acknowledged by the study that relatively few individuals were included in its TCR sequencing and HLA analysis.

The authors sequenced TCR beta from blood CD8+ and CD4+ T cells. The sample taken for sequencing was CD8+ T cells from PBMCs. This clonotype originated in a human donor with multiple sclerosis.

DNA of the CDR3: TGTGCCAGCAGTCAAACGGGACAGCTGAACTATGGCTACACCTTC. Protein sequence: CASSQTGQLNYGYTF. The J gene is TRBJ1-2, the V gene TRBV7-9, with 7 bases fitting TRBD1. V was clipped by 6 bases and J by 2 bases; unmatched bases: 9. Germline loops: CDR1 SEHNR, CDR2 FQNEAQ (reference sequence). The CDR3 extends over 15 amino acids.